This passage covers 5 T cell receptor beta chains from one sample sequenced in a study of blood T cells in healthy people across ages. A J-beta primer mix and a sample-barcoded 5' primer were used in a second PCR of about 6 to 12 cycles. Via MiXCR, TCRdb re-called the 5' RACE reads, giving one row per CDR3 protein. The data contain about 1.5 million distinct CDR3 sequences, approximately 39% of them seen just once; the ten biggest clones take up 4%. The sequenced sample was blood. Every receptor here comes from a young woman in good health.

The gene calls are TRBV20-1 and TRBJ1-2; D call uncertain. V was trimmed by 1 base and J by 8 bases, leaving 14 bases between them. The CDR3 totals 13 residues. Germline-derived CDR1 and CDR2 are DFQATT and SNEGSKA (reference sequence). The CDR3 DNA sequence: TGCAGTGCTAGAGTAGTCTCCGGGTCGGGCTACACCTTC. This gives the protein CSARVVSGSGYTF.

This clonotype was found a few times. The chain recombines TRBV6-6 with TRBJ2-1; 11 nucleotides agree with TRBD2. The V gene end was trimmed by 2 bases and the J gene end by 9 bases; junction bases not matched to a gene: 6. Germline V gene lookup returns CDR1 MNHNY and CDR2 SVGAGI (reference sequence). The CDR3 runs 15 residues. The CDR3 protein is CASSYISGGAGEQFF. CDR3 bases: TGTGCCAGCAGTTACATTAGCGGGGGGGCCGGTGAGCAGTTCTTC.

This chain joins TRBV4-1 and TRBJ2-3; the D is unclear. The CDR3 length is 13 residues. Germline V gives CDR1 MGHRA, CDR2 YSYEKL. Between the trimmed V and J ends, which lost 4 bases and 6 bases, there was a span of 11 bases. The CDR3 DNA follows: TGCGCCAGCAGCCCCCCCCCGTTCGATACGCAGTATTTT. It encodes CASSPPPFDTQYF.

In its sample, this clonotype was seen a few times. CDR3 sequence: CSARVGGRTEAFF. DNA for the CDR3: TGCAGTGCTAGAGTTGGGGGAAGGACTGAAGCTTTCTTT. The chain uses TRBV20-1 and TRBJ1-1; a weak D match, TRBD1 (5 bases). Trimming stripped 1 base from V and 5 bases from J, with 11 bases between. The CDR3 sequence is 13 residues long. The germline V gene has CDR1 DFQATT and CDR2 SNEGSKA (reference sequence).

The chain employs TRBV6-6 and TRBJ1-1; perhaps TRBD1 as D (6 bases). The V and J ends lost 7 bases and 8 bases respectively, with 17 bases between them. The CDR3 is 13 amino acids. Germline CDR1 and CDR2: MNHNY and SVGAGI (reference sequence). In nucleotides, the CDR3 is TGTGCCAGCAAGGCACTCCGGGACATGGAAGCTTTCTTT. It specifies CASKALRDMEAFF.